This T cell receptor beta chain derives from a study of monozygotic twins with inflammatory bowel disease. Study results and limitations: Whereas healthy co-twins had higher TCRbeta diversity (inverse Simpson), IBD patients had lower diversity. Sharing of clonotypes with others was lower in IBD patients than in healthy twins, and this was especially so with disease activity.

TCRdb re-called the 5' RACE reads; every CDR3 protein appears as one record, without DNA. Recorded for this sample: approximately 420,000 distinct CDR3 sequences. As concerns this clonotype: Its target is unknown.

Sequencing used blood. The TCR originated in a human donor with ulcerative colitis or Crohn's disease, or a healthy co-twin of an affected twin (not recorded which).

The CDR3 protein is CASSTQGLAGGAYEQYF. The chain combines TRBV28 with TRBJ2-7; TCRdb picks TRBD2, but there is no DNA to check that call. Looked up from germline, CDR1 is MDHEN and CDR2 is SYDVKM. CDR3 length equals 17 residues.